The 29 T cell receptor beta chains in this list originate from one sample, sequenced in a study of T cell responses to AZD1222 COVID-19 vaccine. Generated by immunoSEQ multiplex PCR, the TCRdb table keeps only in-frame clones and is missing some. The top ten hold roughly 1.4% of the sample, which has some 190,000 clones, 80% to 95% seen once. This specimen consisted of peripheral blood, obtained on day 0 of AZD1222 vaccination. The source is an adult in good health.

This chain connects TRBV18 to TRBJ2-2; TRBD2 matches 7 bases. This CDR3 spans 15 amino acids. Trimming removed 3 bases from V and 1 base from J; junction bases left unmatched: 2. Germline CDR1 KGHSH, CDR2 LQKENI. CDR3: CASSPRGGNTGELFF. The CDR3 bases are TGTGCCAGCTCACCCCGCGGGGGGAACACCGGGGAGCTGTTTTTT. Full variable domain (rest looked up from reference TRBV18 and TRBJ2-2): NAGVMQNPRHLVRRRGQEARLRCSPMKGHSHVYWYRQLPEEGLKFMVYLQKENIIDESGMPKERFSAEFPKEGPSILRIQQVVRGDSAAYFCASSPRGGNTGELFFGEGSRLTVL.

The V gene is TRBV7-3, the J gene TRBJ1-6; the match to TRBD1 covers 7 bases. The CDR3 is made up of 15 amino acids. Trimming took 1 base from V and 5 from J; bases not matched to a gene: 2. The germline CDR1 and CDR2 sequences are SGHTA and FQGTGA. The CDR3 spells CASSLNDRDNSPLHF. Here the CDR3 DNA reads TGTGCCAGCAGCTTAAATGACAGGGATAATTCACCCCTCCACTTT.

The chain employs TRBV7-9 and TRBJ1-1; TRBD1 might be the D (6 bases). With 5 bases removed from V and 6 bases from J, the gap between germline ends came to 16 bases. From germline, CDR1 is SEHNR and CDR2 FQNEAQ (reference sequence). The CDR3 runs 14 residues. DNA of the CDR3: TGTGCCAGCAGCCGGATCGAACAGGGATCTGAAGCTTTCTTT. Amino acid sequence: CASSRIEQGSEAFF.

V is TRBV28 and J is TRBJ1-4; 8 positions agree with TRBD1. The CDR3 has 14 residues. CDR1 and CDR2 from the germline V gene are MDHEN and SYDVKM. With V trimmed by 6 bases and J by 14 bases, 14 bases remained unmatched. The CDR3 loop is CASRKGQGAIDLFF. In DNA form, the CDR3 reads TGTGCCAGCAGAAAAGGACAGGGAGCTATAGATCTGTTTTTT.

The chain has TRBV14 and TRBJ1-4; D may be TRBD1 (5 bases). The CDR3 runs 16 residues. The germline V and J ends were trimmed by 4 bases and 0 bases, with 12 bases remaining between them. CDR1 is SGHDN and CDR2 is FVKESK in the germline V gene. The DNA for the CDR3 is TGTGCCAGCAGCCCCGGGACCGCGGCAACTAATGAAAAACTGTTTTTT. Residues: CASSPGTAATNEKLFF. The complete variable domain, with remaining parts taken from reference TRBV14 and TRBJ1-4, reads EAGVTQFPSHSVIEKGQTVTLRCDPISGHDNLYWYRRVMGKEIKFLLHFVKESKQDESGMPNNRFLAERTGGTYSTLKVQPAELEDSGVYFCASSPGTAATNEKLFFGSGTQLSVL.

The chain links TRBV10-3 to TRBJ2-3, with TRBD2 matching over 12 bases. This CDR3 contains 15 residues. From germline, CDR1 is ENHRY and CDR2 SYGVKD. J lost 5 bases, V lost 10 bases, and 10 bases had no gene match. CDR3 in amino acids: CATRTSGALGDTQYF. The CDR3 DNA sequence: TGTGCCACTCGGACTAGCGGGGCCCTTGGAGATACGCAGTATTTT.

The V and J genes are TRBV2 and TRBJ1-5; D not certain. CDR3 length: 14 amino acids. The germline CDR1 and CDR2 sequences are SNHLY and FYNNEI. V dropped 8 bases and J dropped 0 bases, with 11 bases sitting between them. This chain's CDR3 is CASGLINSNQPQHF. In DNA form, the CDR3 reads TGTGCCAGCGGACTAATCAATAGCAATCAGCCCCAGCATTTT.

The chain uses TRBV19 and TRBJ1-3, with no clear D. CDR3 length: 14 amino acids. Germline V lookup: CDR1 LNHDA, CDR2 SQIVND (reference sequence). Trimming stripped 7 bases from V and 4 bases from J, with 14 bases between. The CDR3: CASTTSSRGNTIYF. The CDR3 coding sequence is TGTGCCAGTACCACTTCTAGCAGGGGAAACACCATATATTTT.

This clone appeared a single time. The CDR3 is CASSLLAVEQFF. The DNA for the CDR3 is TGTGCCAGCAGCTTACTAGCGGTTGAGCAGTTCTTC. The chain joins TRBV7-3 to TRBJ2-1; 7 nucleotides match TRBD2. V gave up 2 bases and J gave up 9 bases; unmatched junction bases: 1. Germline values: CDR1 SGHTA, CDR2 FQGTGA. This CDR3 has 12 amino acids.

This sequence joins TRBV5-8 and TRBJ1-1, with D unclear. This CDR3 spans 14 amino acids. V lost 1 base and J 1 base, leaving 8 bases between the germline ends. CDR1 SGHTS and CDR2 YDEGEE come from the germline V gene. The CDR3 loop is CASSLFGGNTEAFF. In nucleotides, the CDR3 is TGTGCCAGCAGCTTGTTCGGCGGGAACACTGAAGCTTTCTTT.

The chain links TRBV6-6 to TRBJ2-5, with D perhaps TRBD2 (6 bases). The germline V and J ends were trimmed by 2 bases and 5 bases, with 9 bases remaining between them. Germline V gene data show CDR1 as MNHNY and CDR2 as SVGAGI (reference sequence). The CDR3 covers 13 residues. Written as DNA, the CDR3 is TGTGCCAGCAGTTACGGGGGGAGGGAGACCCAGTACTTC. Translated: CASSYGGRETQYF.

The genes are TRBV5-8 and TRBJ2-1; 8 bases are a match to TRBD1. Germline CDR1 and CDR2: SGHTS and YDEGEE. V was clipped by 4 bases and J by 2 bases; unmatched bases: 14. The CDR3 loop spans 18 amino acids. Written as DNA, the CDR3 is TGTGCCAGCAGCACCGGAGACAGGGGTGTTGTACCCTACAATGAGCAGTTCTTC. This gives the protein CASSTGDRGVVPYNEQFF.

The chain recombines TRBV5-1 with TRBJ1-5, with a tentative D call TRBD1 (5 bases). In germline, CDR1 is SGHRS, CDR2 YFSETQ. Trimming left V 0 bases short and J 4 bases short, with 11 bases between. This CDR3 has 15 amino acids. CDR3 DNA: TGCGCCAGCAGCTTGGCCGGACACAGAAATCAGCCCCAGCATTTT. This encodes CASSLAGHRNQPQHF.

The rearrangement links TRBV21-1 to TRBJ2-4; the table's D call of TRBD2 was not tested on the DNA. TRBV21-1 is noted as a pseudogene. This CDR3 is built from 10 residues. In DNA form, the CDR3 reads TGTGCCAGCAGCAAAGTATGTATTTACTTC. This translates into CASSKVCIYF.

CDR3: CASSYSGHYGYTF. In DNA, the CDR3 is TGTGCCAGCAGTTACTCGGGCCACTATGGCTACACCTTC. This sequence joins TRBV6-5 and TRBJ1-2; D is unresolved. Per the germline V gene, CDR1 is MNHEY and CDR2 is SVGAGI. The CDR3 has 13 residues. V shed 0 bases and J shed 3 bases, with 5 bases lying between them.

The V and J genes are TRBV9 and TRBJ1-4; D possibly corresponds to TRBD1 (5 bases). Trimming took off 2 bases at V and 0 bases at J, with 11 bases between the two ends. Looked up from germline, CDR1 is SGDLS and CDR2 is YYNGEE. This CDR3 has 16 residues. CDR3 sequence (DNA): TGTGCCAGCAGCGTGGGGGTGGGGGCAACTAATGAAAAACTGTTTTTT. Its translation: CASSVGVGATNEKLFF.

The V call is TRBV7-3, the J call TRBJ1-1, with D perhaps matching TRBD1 (5 bases). V lost 5 bases to trimming and J lost 3 bases, with 10 bases between them. Germline lookup yields CDR1 SGHTA and CDR2 FQGTGA. The CDR3 covers 13 residues. CDR3 coding DNA: TGTGCCAGCAGCACCCAGGGAGACACTGAAGCTTTCTTT. It encodes CASSTQGDTEAFF.

The chain has TRBV7-6 and TRBJ2-3; D ambiguous. V lost 1 base and J 0 bases, leaving 8 bases between the germline ends. Germline loops: CDR1 SGHVS, CDR2 FNYEAQ. The CDR3 has 15 residues. CDR3 nucleotide sequence: TGTGCCAGCAGCTTAGTCACTGGTAGCACAGATACGCAGTATTTT. Encoded protein: CASSLVTGSTDTQYF. Filled out from reference TRBV7-6 and TRBJ2-3, the complete variable domain reads GAGVSQSPRYKVTKRGQDVALRCDPISGHVSLYWYRQALGQGPEFLTYFNYEAQQDKSGLPNDRFSAERPEGSISTLTIQRTEQRDSAMYRCASSLVTGSTDTQYFGPGTRLTVL.

V usage is TRBV5-1 and J usage is TRBJ1-1; 7 bases are a match to TRBD1. The CDR3 length is 14 residues. V dropped 4 bases and J dropped 5; count of bases not matched to a gene: 8. The germline CDR1 and CDR2 sequences are SGHRS and YFSETQ. CDR3: CASSAPLQGTEAFF. The DNA of the CDR3 is TGCGCCAGCAGCGCTCCATTACAGGGGACTGAAGCTTTCTTT.

The J gene is TRBJ2-7, the V gene TRBV4-1; TRBD1 matches 8 bases. Germline loops: CDR1 MGHRA, CDR2 YSYEKL. The V and J ends lost 2 bases and 6 bases, in that order; junction bases with no gene match: 12. The CDR3 length is 16 residues. CDR3 DNA sequence: TGCGCCAGCAGCCAACTAACCCGGTCAGGGGGCGGCGAGCAGTACTTC. This codes for CASSQLTRSGGGEQYF.

The chain is built from TRBV10-2 and TRBJ2-1, with 15 bases identical to TRBD2. V lost 6 bases and J lost 9; bases outside the gene matches: 6. Germline CDR1 reads WSHSY; CDR2 reads SAAADI. The CDR3 covers 15 residues. CDR3 DNA sequence: TGCGCCAGCAGCAAGACGGGACTAGCGGGGGGTGAGCAGTTCTTC. It specifies CASSKTGLAGGEQFF.

The rearrangement joins TRBV5-1 to TRBJ2-5, with 7 bases matching TRBD1. The germline gives CDR1 SGHRS, CDR2 YFSETQ. J lost 1 base, V lost 3 bases, and 3 bases had no gene match. The CDR3 covers 14 residues. The CDR3 nucleotides read TGCGCCAGCAGCTCCAGACAGGGCCAAGAGACCCAGTACTTC. Its translation is CASSSRQGQETQYF.

The chain links TRBV7-3 to TRBJ1-2; unclear D gene. V dropped 3 bases and J dropped 6 bases, with 11 bases sitting between them. The germline CDR1 and CDR2 sequences are SGHTA and FQGTGA. The CDR3 totals 13 residues. The CDR3 nucleotides are TGTGCCAGCAGCTTGGAGGGTGGCGATGGCTACACCTTC. As protein: CASSLEGGDGYTF.

CDR3 residues: CASSRTGAGNTIYF. In nucleotides, the CDR3 is TGTGCCAGCAGTAGGACAGGGGCTGGAAACACCATATATTTT. The V call is TRBV25-1, the J call TRBJ1-3; 9 nucleotides agree with TRBD1. The germline gives CDR1 MGHDK, CDR2 SYGVNS. This CDR3 is built from 14 residues. The V gene end was trimmed by 5 bases and the J gene end by 2 bases; junction bases not matched to a gene: 1.

The genes are TRBV12-3 or TRBV12-4 and TRBJ2-7, with D tentatively TRBD1 (6 bases). Trimming removed 5 bases at V and 1 base at J, with 9 bases between. This CDR3 has 13 residues. CDR3 loop: CASSRTGSYEQYF. The DNA of the CDR3 is TGTGCCAGCAGTAGAACAGGGTCCTACGAGCAGTACTTC.

The gene calls are TRBV6-4 and TRBJ2-2, with TRBD2 matching over 12 bases. This CDR3 spans 15 amino acids. The V and J ends lost 5 bases and 4 bases, in that order; junction bases with no gene match: 2. Germline loops: CDR1 MRHNA, CDR2 SNTAGT. CDR3 loop: CASSPSGGVTGELFF. In nucleotides, the CDR3 is TGTGCCAGCAGTCCTAGCGGGGGGGTCACCGGGGAGCTGTTTTTT.

The chain joins TRBV18 to TRBJ1-6; D gene unclear. The CDR3 spans 16 residues. Deletions cut 3 bases from V and 8 bases from J, with 17 bases between. CDR1 and CDR2 from the germline V gene are KGHSH and LQKENI. The CDR3 reads CASSPRRSGSDSPLHF. The CDR3 DNA sequence: TGTGCCAGCTCACCCCGCCGGAGTGGCTCCGATTCACCCCTCCACTTT.

The chain has TRBV5-6 and TRBJ1-5, with 7 bases fitting TRBD1. CDR3 length equals 17 residues. Germline CDR1 SGHDT, CDR2 YYEEEE. V trimming: 4 bases; J trimming: 0 bases; junction bases outside the gene matches: 10. CDR3 coding DNA: TGTGCCAGCAGCAGGACACGGGACAGCACTAGCAATCAGCCCCAGCATTTT. Amino acid sequence: CASSRTRDSTSNQPQHF.

The rearrangement uses TRBV7-9 and TRBJ1-6, with D possibly being TRBD1 (6 bases). Germline CDR1 and CDR2: SEHNR and FQNEAQ (reference sequence). CDR3 length: 15 residues. V was clipped by 5 bases and J by 17 bases, with 25 bases between them. In DNA, the CDR3 is TGTGCCAGCAGCGCACCCGGGACACAGACCCCCTCGGTCCACTTT. It specifies CASSAPGTQTPSVHF.